What follows are 23 T cell receptor beta chains derived from one specimen sequenced in a study of blood T cells in healthy people across ages. A second roughly 7 to 11 cycle PCR used barcoded and J-beta primers. TCRdb redid the calling of the 5' RACE reads with MiXCR, one entry per CDR3 protein. This sample has 1.5 million to 2 million distinct CDR3 sequences, with roughly 30% found just once. The sequencing input was blood. The receptor set was obtained from a woman aged 25 to 39 in good health.

The V gene is TRBV5-1, the J gene TRBJ2-1, with 10 nucleotides matching TRBD1. Germline V lookup: CDR1 SGHRS, CDR2 YFSETQ. The V gene end was trimmed by 5 bases and the J gene end by 9 bases; junction bases not matched to a gene: 11. The CDR3 has 15 residues. CDR3 protein: CASSLTGTGVSEQFF. The CDR3, as DNA: TGCGCCAGCAGTTTAACCGGGACAGGGGTGAGTGAGCAGTTCTTC.

This clonotype turned up a few times. The chain is built from TRBV12-3 or TRBV12-4 and TRBJ1-2; TRBD1 agrees at 10 bases. The CDR3 consists of 15 residues. V lost 3 bases to trimming and J lost 4 bases; unmatched junction nucleotides: 5. The CDR3 reads CASSFAGTGVYGYTF. CDR3 DNA: TGTGCCAGCAGTTTTGCCGGGACAGGGGTCTATGGCTACACCTTC.

The CDR3 DNA sequence: TGTGCCAGCAGCGTAGCTAGCGGGGGGTCCACAGATACGCAGTATTTT. It codes for CASSVASGGSTDTQYF. V and J are TRBV9 and TRBJ2-3, with TRBD2 matching 11 bases. The V and J ends lost 0 bases and 2 bases, in that order; junction bases with no gene match: 2. Germline loops: CDR1 SGDLS, CDR2 YYNGEE. This CDR3 spans 16 amino acids.

The chain is built from TRBV20-1 and TRBJ2-7; D is perhaps TRBD2 (6 bases). The CDR3 length is 15 residues. From germline, CDR1 is DFQATT and CDR2 SNEGSKA (reference sequence). V gave up 0 bases and J gave up 3 bases, with 15 bases separating them. The CDR3 DNA follows: TGCAGTGCTAGAGATCCTAGCGCAGAGAACTACGAGCAGTACTTC. Encoded protein: CSARDPSAENYEQYF.

In its sample, this clonotype was seen a few times. The V gene is TRBV5-1, the J gene TRBJ1-2; 10 nucleotides align to TRBD1. V lost 5 bases, J lost 8 bases, and 6 bases stayed unmatched. The CDR3 contains 13 residues. The germline CDR1 and CDR2 sequences are SGHRS and YFSETQ. CDR3 amino acids: CASRPSTGGGYTF. The CDR3 DNA reads TGCGCCAGCAGACCTTCGACAGGGGGCGGCTACACCTTC.

This clonotype has a count of ten or more. The chain carries TRBV29-1 and TRBJ1-2; D is uncertain. The germline V gene has CDR1 SQVTM and CDR2 ANQGSEA. CDR3 length: 11 residues. Trimming removed 7 bases at V and 6 bases at J, with 12 bases between. The CDR3 DNA is TGCAGCGCCGCTGTCGGTAATGGCTACACCTTC. Amino acids: CSAAVGNGYTF. The full variable domain, in which reference TRBV29-1 and TRBJ1-2 provide the parts outside the CDR3, is SAVISQKPSRDICQRGTSLTIQCQVDSQVTMMFWYRQQPGQSLTLIATANQGSEATYESGFVIDKFPISRPNLTFSTLTVSNMSPEDSSIYLCSAAVGNGYTFGSGTRLTVV.

This clonotype was observed many times. This chain joins TRBV28 and TRBJ2-3; D unresolved. CDR3 length: 13 amino acids. Trimming shortened V by 8 bases and J by 6 bases, and 15 bases separated the two germline ends. CDR1 and CDR2 from the germline V gene are MDHEN and SYDVKM. The CDR3 here is CASRQANRDTQYF. CDR3 DNA: TGTGCCAGCCGTCAGGCTAACCGTGATACGCAGTATTTT.

A remark on this clonotype: This may be a read error, as it is one base from a much larger clone. The rearrangement links TRBV5-1 to TRBJ2-1; TRBD2 matches at 7 bases. Germline values: CDR1 SGHRS, CDR2 YFSETQ. V shed 1 base and J 6 bases; nucleotides not matched to a gene: 4. The CDR3 totals 14 residues. The CDR3 sequence: CASSLSTSVNEQFF. CDR3 coding DNA: TGCGCCAGCAGCTTGAGCACTAGCGTCAATGAGCAGTTCTTC.

The chain is built from TRBV5-6 and TRBJ1-2; the match to TRBD1 covers 7 bases. The CDR3 loop spans 16 amino acids. Germline V gene sequence: CDR1 SGHDT, CDR2 YYEEEE. The ends lost 3 bases at V and 4 bases at J; junction bases unmatched: 12. Here the CDR3 DNA reads TGTGCCAGCAGCTGGGAGGGGGCTCCTCAGATCTATGGCTACACCTTC. It codes for CASSWEGAPQIYGYTF.

The rearrangement uses TRBV27 and TRBJ2-4; TRBD1 aligns across 8 bases. The DNA end lines up better with TRBJ2-7; the J call may be wrong. The CDR3 is 15 residues long. Germline CDR1 and CDR2: MNHEY and SMNVEV (reference sequence). CDR3 protein: CASSTTQGATSEQYF. The CDR3 nucleotides read TGTGCCAGCAGTACCACGCAGGGGGCGACGAGCGAGCAGTACTTC.

Of note for this clonotype: One end of the junction fails to match germline, which may point to a read error. V usage is TRBV29-1 and J usage is TRBJ2-3; tentatively, D is TRBD2 (5 bases). Germline V CDR1 and CDR2: SQVTM, ANQGSEA. The CDR3 has 13 amino acids. CDR3 coding DNA: TGTAGCGTTGAAAGCAGACTCACAGATACGCAGTATTTT. Translating it yields CSVESRLTDTQYF.

This clonotype has just a few counts. V usage is TRBV3-1 and J usage is TRBJ2-1, with D maybe TRBD2 (6 bases). Trimming stripped 5 bases from V and 7 bases from J, with 12 bases between. The CDR3 has 13 amino acids. Germline V gives CDR1 LGHDT, CDR2 YNNKEL (reference sequence). In DNA form, the CDR3 reads TGTGCCAGCAGCGGGGGGAGGATAAATGAGCAGTTCTTC. It yields the protein CASSGGRINEQFF.

Comments on this clonotype: A much more abundant neighbour one base away suggests this may be a read error. The chain links TRBV7-2 to TRBJ2-3; the D is unclear. The germline V gene encodes CDR1 SGHTA and CDR2 FQGNSA. This CDR3 comprises 13 residues. CDR3 loop: CASSLNPADTQDF. In DNA, the CDR3 is TGTGCCAGCAGCTTAAACCCCGCAGATACGCAGGATTTT.

This clonotype was counted at least ten times. V is TRBV9 and J is TRBJ2-1, with D perhaps TRBD1 or TRBD2 (5 bases each). The V and J ends lost 1 base and 9 bases respectively, with 17 bases between them. Germline values: CDR1 SGDLS, CDR2 YYNGEE. The CDR3 is 15 amino acids. The CDR3 bases are TGTGCCAGCAGCGTAAGGACCACCGGGGCCATTGAGCAGTTCTTC. It codes for CASSVRTTGAIEQFF.

This sequence joins TRBV25-1 and TRBJ2-1, with D perhaps matching TRBD2 (5 bases). The germline V and J ends were trimmed by 4 bases and 7 bases, with 14 bases remaining between them. The length of the CDR3 is 14 residues. Germline V lookup: CDR1 MGHDK, CDR2 SYGVNS. The CDR3 is CASSAPFGGNEQFF. For the CDR3, the DNA is TGTGCCAGCAGTGCCCCCTTTGGAGGTAATGAGCAGTTCTTC.

This clonotype was seen repeatedly, ten times or more. The chain employs TRBV6-2 or TRBV6-3 and TRBJ2-7; 12 bases are shared with TRBD2. The trim removed 0 bases at V and 1 base at J, leaving 7 bases unmatched. CDR3 length: 18 residues. Germline V lookup: CDR1 MNHEY, CDR2 SVGEGT. CDR3: CASSYSLGLAGNSYEQYF. CDR3 DNA sequence: TGTGCCAGCAGTTACTCCCTTGGACTAGCGGGAAATTCCTACGAGCAGTACTTC.

Here the CDR3 reads CASSLLLGPYEQYF. For the CDR3, the DNA is TGTGCCAGCAGCTTACTTTTAGGGCCCTACGAGCAGTACTTC. J is TRBJ2-7 and V is TRBV7-2; no clear D. V lost 2 bases and J 2 bases, leaving 10 bases between the germline ends. The CDR3 runs 14 residues. Germline values: CDR1 SGHTA, CDR2 FQGNSA.

There are a few counts of this clonotype. The rearrangement links TRBV14 to TRBJ2-1, with unresolved D. Germline V lookup: CDR1 SGHDN, CDR2 FVKESK. The CDR3 runs to 16 residues. V lost 3 bases and J 9 bases, leaving 21 bases between the germline ends. CDR3 residues: CASSQSADRNSAEQFF. For the CDR3, the DNA is TGTGCCAGCAGCCAGAGCGCGGACCGAAATTCTGCTGAGCAGTTCTTC.

The chain couples TRBV29-1 to TRBJ2-3; TRBD1 is a possible D gene (5 bases). The V end lost 3 bases, the J end lost 3 bases, and 10 bases lay between the germline ends. This CDR3 has 13 residues. CDR1 SQVTM and CDR2 ANQGSEA come from the germline V gene. The CDR3 loop is CSVDFRGTDTQYF. In DNA, the CDR3 is TGCAGCGTTGATTTTAGGGGTACAGATACGCAGTATTTT.

V is TRBV15 and J is TRBJ2-5, with D unclear. V lost 0 bases, J lost 4 bases, and 12 bases lay in between. Germline CDR1 reads LNHNV; CDR2 reads YYDKDF (reference sequence). The CDR3 has 15 residues. CDR3 loop: CATSRDLGSGETQYF. The CDR3 nucleotides read TGTGCCACCAGCAGAGATTTAGGCTCCGGAGAGACCCAGTACTTC.

The sample holds a few counts of this clonotype. One end of the junction fails to match germline, which may point to a read error. The chain recombines TRBV6-2 or TRBV6-3 with TRBJ1-2; D remains unclear. The germline gives CDR1 MNHEY, CDR2 SVGEGT. This CDR3 region has 17 residues. The CDR3 protein is CASSYLGNTSDRYGYTF. In DNA, the CDR3 is TGCGCCAGCAGTTATCTGGGGAACACCTCCGATCGCTATGGCTACACCTTC.

The table lists this clonotype with a few counts. The V and J genes are TRBV5-1 and TRBJ2-7, with TRBD2 as a possible D gene (6 bases). The CDR3 runs to 17 residues. From germline, CDR1 is SGHRS and CDR2 YFSETQ. V lost 0 bases to trimming and J lost 5 bases, with 21 bases between them. The CDR3 DNA is TGCGCCAGCAGCTTGGCCCCTCAGGAGGGGAATCGGGACGAGCAGTACTTC. It translates to CASSLAPQEGNRDEQYF.

V and J are TRBV20-1 and TRBJ2-1; 9 bases align to TRBD2. The J segment lost 8 bases and the V segment lost 0 bases, leaving 8 bases of the junction unmatched. Germline CDR1 reads DFQATT; CDR2 reads SNEGSKA (reference sequence). The CDR3 is 15 amino acids. The CDR3, as DNA: TGCAGTGCTAGAGATGCCGGCGGGGGGGTCGATGAGCAGTTCTTC. This translates into CSARDAGGGVDEQFF.